This T cell receptor (beta chain) is from a study of blood T cell repertoires in COVID-19. Turning to the study itself: The samples span acute and convalescent COVID-19 from the United States, Italy and Spain. In each case, the material was cDNA or gDNA derived from T cells, B-cell-depleted T cells, or PBMCs.

Here immunoSEQ multiplex PCR was the method, and the copy in TCRdb shows in-frame clones only, minus some. The sample shows more than 110,000 clones, about nine tenths of them seen only once. V gave up 8 bases and J gave up 6 bases; unmatched junction bases: 15. The CDR3 covers 16 residues. Germline V CDR1 and CDR2: LGHDT, YNNKEL (reference sequence). Participants' own reports of clinical history determined their cohort assignment. The TCR was taken from a man aged 45-65 years who had recovered from COVID-19. The chain carries TRBV3-1 (or the pseudogene TRBV3-2) and TRBJ2-1; 8 bases are a match to TRBD2. Sequencing was done on a sample of PBMCs or T cells enriched from blood (not recorded which). The CDR3 sequence is CASRSSGALGLNEQFF. CDR3 nucleotide sequence: TGTGCCAGCCGAAGTAGCGGGGCGCTCGGCCTCAATGAGCAGTTCTTC.